A selection of T cell receptor beta chains follows, all from one sample in a study of human T cells and chemical hapten exposure. TCRdb ran MiXCR on the RACE reads and lists one entry per CDR3 protein. The sample lists roughly 60,000 distinct CDR3 sequences; 6.7% were seen once. The sequences come from whole blood, collected in connection with sensitization to the hapten diphenylcyclopropenone (DPC). These receptors all come from a woman aged 25 to 39 with alopecia areata. Some clones in this sample may be carry-over from other donors' samples. CDR3s include the opening cysteine and the closing phenylalanine or tryptophan. A D gene is named only where the DNA matches it firmly. Not every row has a clone size; where given, it reads once, few, many or a size class.

d_gene: -; j_gene: TRBJ1-5; v_gene: TRBV4-1; abundance: many; CDR3nt: TGCGCCAGCAGCCAAGTTCTTGCAGGGCGTCAGCCCCAGCATTTT; CDR3aa: CASSQVLAGRQPQHF
d_gene: TRBD2; j_gene: TRBJ2-3; v_gene: TRBV5-1; abundance: many; CDR3nt: TGCGCCAGCAGCTCTCGGGATAGCGGGGGAGTTAGCACAGATACGCAGTATTTT; CDR3aa: CASSSRDSGGVSTDTQYF
d_gene: -; j_gene: TRBJ1-2; v_gene: TRBV29-1; abundance: many; CDR3nt: TGCAGCGTGGATTATGGCTACACCTTC; CDR3aa: CSVDYGYTF
d_gene: TRBD1; j_gene: TRBJ1-2; v_gene: TRBV29-1; abundance: many; CDR3nt: TGCAGCGTCGTCGGACAGGGGGCGCGGTATGGCTACACCTTC; CDR3aa: CSVVGQGARYGYTF
d_gene: -; j_gene: TRBJ2-2; v_gene: TRBV14; abundance: many; CDR3nt: TGTGCCAGCAGCCAGAAGGAAGGGTACACCGGGGAGCTGTTTTTT; CDR3aa: CASSQKEGYTGELFF
d_gene: -; j_gene: TRBJ2-5; v_gene: TRBV12-3/TRBV12-4; abundance: many; CDR3nt: TGTGCCAGCAGTTCGCCGGGAGAAGAGACCCAGTACTTC; CDR3aa: CASSSPGEETQYF
d_gene: TRBD1; j_gene: TRBJ1-1; v_gene: TRBV5-4; abundance: many; CDR3nt: TGTGCCAGCAGCATCCGCAGACAGGGGACTGAAGCTTTCTTT; CDR3aa: CASSIRRQGTEAFF
d_gene: -; j_gene: TRBJ2-2; v_gene: TRBV5-1; abundance: many; CDR3nt: TGCGCCAGCAGCTTGTCAGCCAGAGAATACACCGGGGAGCTGTTTTTT; CDR3aa: CASSLSAREYTGELFF
d_gene: -; j_gene: TRBJ2-7; v_gene: TRBV4-2; abundance: few; CDR3nt: TGTGCCAGCAGCCAAACTTCTTTTTACGAGCAGTACTTC; CDR3aa: CASSQTSFYEQYF
d_gene: TRBD1; j_gene: TRBJ1-6; v_gene: TRBV3-1; abundance: few; CDR3nt: TGTGCCAGCAGCCCTAGACAGGGTCGGAATTCACCCCTCCACTTT; CDR3aa: CASSPRQGRNSPLHF
d_gene: TRBD1; j_gene: TRBJ2-1; v_gene: TRBV7-2; abundance: many; CDR3nt: TGTGCCAGCAGCTTAGTAACAGGGGGATACAATGAGCAGTTCTTC; CDR3aa: CASSLVTGGYNEQFF
d_gene: TRBD2; j_gene: TRBJ2-2; v_gene: TRBV11-2; abundance: -; CDR3nt: TGTGCCAGCAGTGCGGGTACTAGCGGGGGGCCCGACACCGGGGAGCTGTTTTTT; CDR3aa: CASSAGTSGGPDTGELFF
d_gene: -; j_gene: TRBJ1-6; v_gene: TRBV6-6; abundance: few; CDR3nt: TGTGCCAGCAGTTACGGTTTCAGGTCAACCTATAATTCACCCCTCCACTTT; CDR3aa: CASSYGFRSTYNSPLHF
d_gene: -; j_gene: TRBJ1-5; v_gene: TRBV20-1; abundance: many; CDR3nt: TGCAGTGCTAGCCTCCGGGGGCTAAATCAGCCCCAGCATTTT; CDR3aa: CSASLRGLNQPQHF
d_gene: TRBD1; j_gene: TRBJ1-1; v_gene: TRBV7-3; abundance: many; CDR3nt: TGTGCCAGCAGCTTAAGATCAACAGGGGGTAGGAACACTGAAGCTTTCTTT; CDR3aa: CASSLRSTGGRNTEAFF
d_gene: -; j_gene: TRBJ2-3; v_gene: TRBV12-3/TRBV12-4; abundance: many; CDR3nt: TGTGCCAGCAGTCCGTGGGGGGCGGAAGATACGCAGTATTTT; CDR3aa: CASSPWGAEDTQYF
d_gene: -; j_gene: TRBJ2-7; v_gene: TRBV6-5; abundance: many; CDR3nt: TGTGCCAGCAGAGAAGCCGGGACCCCTTCCTACGAGCAGTACTTC; CDR3aa: CASREAGTPSYEQYF
d_gene: -; j_gene: TRBJ2-7; v_gene: TRBV27; abundance: many; CDR3nt: TGTGCCAGCAGTTTACGGGGGGCGCAAAACGAGCAGTACTTC; CDR3aa: CASSLRGAQNEQYF
d_gene: TRBD1; j_gene: TRBJ1-5; v_gene: TRBV7-2; abundance: many; CDR3nt: TGTGCCAGCAGCTTAACAGGGGACCAGCCCCAGCATTTT; CDR3aa: CASSLTGDQPQHF
d_gene: -; j_gene: TRBJ1-4; v_gene: TRBV27; abundance: few; CDR3nt: TGTGCCAGCAGTCCAAGCGCCGGGGGCAACTTTGCTAATGAAAAACTGTTTTTT; CDR3aa: CASSPSAGGNFANEKLFF
d_gene: -; j_gene: TRBJ2-7; v_gene: TRBV12-3/TRBV12-4; abundance: -; CDR3nt: TGTGCCAGCAGTTTAATCGCAGGAAAAGAGTACGAGCAGTACTTC; CDR3aa: CASSLIAGKEYEQYF
d_gene: -; j_gene: TRBJ2-3; v_gene: TRBV10-3; abundance: many; CDR3nt: TGTGCCATCAGCGATTACGGAGATACGCAGTATTTT; CDR3aa: CAISDYGDTQYF
d_gene: -; j_gene: TRBJ2-3; v_gene: TRBV7-9; abundance: many; CDR3nt: TGTGCCAGCAGCTTAGGATTGGTGGGGGGCGGCCGCACAGATACGCAGTATTTT; CDR3aa: CASSLGLVGGGRTDTQYF
d_gene: -; j_gene: TRBJ2-1; v_gene: TRBV11-3; abundance: many; CDR3nt: TGTGCCAGCAGCTTAGATTGGCCTAGGTCGGAGGGTGAGCAGTTCTTC; CDR3aa: CASSLDWPRSEGEQFF
d_gene: -; j_gene: TRBJ2-7; v_gene: TRBV7-9; abundance: many; CDR3nt: TGTGCCAGCAGCTTAGTCGGGACCTACGAGCAGTACTTC; CDR3aa: CASSLVGTYEQYF
d_gene: -; j_gene: TRBJ2-6; v_gene: TRBV9; abundance: -; CDR3nt: TGTGCCAGCAGTGGAAAACACGGTACGGGCGGGGCCAACGTCCTGACTTTC; CDR3aa: CASSGKHGTGGANVLTF
d_gene: TRBD1; j_gene: TRBJ1-1; v_gene: TRBV7-3; abundance: -; CDR3nt: TGTGCCAGCAGCTTAACGGGACAGAAGAACACTGAAGCTTTCTTT; CDR3aa: CASSLTGQKNTEAFF
d_gene: -; j_gene: TRBJ1-2; v_gene: TRBV20-1; abundance: many; CDR3nt: TGCAGTGCAACGGAAACGACTAACTATGGCTACACCTTC; CDR3aa: CSATETTNYGYTF
d_gene: -; j_gene: TRBJ1-4; v_gene: TRBV7-8; abundance: many; CDR3nt: TGTGCCAGCAGCTTGAAGGAAGCAACTAATGAAAAACTGTTTTTT; CDR3aa: CASSLKEATNEKLFF
d_gene: TRBD2; j_gene: TRBJ2-1; v_gene: TRBV11-1; abundance: many; CDR3nt: TGTGCCAGCAGCTTAGGGCTAGCGGGGGTCAATGAGCAGTTCTTC; CDR3aa: CASSLGLAGVNEQFF
d_gene: -; j_gene: TRBJ1-5; v_gene: TRBV20-1; abundance: many; CDR3nt: TGCAGTGCCACTTCAACAGGGTTAGGGAATCAGCCCCAGCATTTT; CDR3aa: CSATSTGLGNQPQHF
d_gene: -; j_gene: TRBJ2-7; v_gene: TRBV2; abundance: many; CDR3nt: TGTGCCAGCAGTTCTATCGGACAAAGCTCCTACGAGCAGTACTTC; CDR3aa: CASSSIGQSSYEQYF
d_gene: -; j_gene: TRBJ2-3; v_gene: TRBV20-1; abundance: few; CDR3nt: TGCAGTGCTAGCGATTTCCTTAGCACAGCAGATACGCAGTATTTT; CDR3aa: CSASDFLSTADTQYF
d_gene: TRBD1; j_gene: TRBJ2-3; v_gene: TRBV5-1; abundance: many; CDR3nt: TGCGCCAGCAGCTCCCTACAGGGGGACGGCACAGATACGCAGTATTTT; CDR3aa: CASSSLQGDGTDTQYF
d_gene: TRBD1; j_gene: TRBJ1-6; v_gene: TRBV14; abundance: -; CDR3nt: TGTGCCAGCAGCCAAGTCTGGGGCCAGGGGGATTCACCCCTCCACTTT; CDR3aa: CASSQVWGQGDSPLHF
d_gene: -; j_gene: TRBJ2-7; v_gene: TRBV10-3; abundance: -; CDR3nt: TGTGCCATCAGTGAGGGGGCCGGGACCTTATCCTACGAGCAGTACTTC; CDR3aa: CAISEGAGTLSYEQYF
d_gene: -; j_gene: TRBJ2-5; v_gene: TRBV29-1; abundance: -; CDR3nt: TGCAGCGTTGACAGGGTACAAGAGACCCAGTACTTC; CDR3aa: CSVDRVQETQYF
d_gene: -; j_gene: TRBJ1-1; v_gene: TRBV7-9; abundance: few; CDR3nt: TGTGCCAGCAGCTTAGTCTCGTTGAACACTGAAGCTTTCTTT; CDR3aa: CASSLVSLNTEAFF
d_gene: -; j_gene: TRBJ2-3; v_gene: TRBV3-1; abundance: many; CDR3nt: TGTGCCAGCAGCTTCCCCGGGACAGATACGCAGTATTTT; CDR3aa: CASSFPGTDTQYF
d_gene: -; j_gene: TRBJ2-7; v_gene: TRBV20-1; abundance: many; CDR3nt: TGCAGTGCTAGAAAAGGACTAAGCTCCTACGAGCAGTACTTC; CDR3aa: CSARKGLSSYEQYF
d_gene: -; j_gene: TRBJ2-1; v_gene: TRBV20-1; abundance: many; CDR3nt: TGCAGTGCCCTACAGGGACACAATGAGCAGTTCTTC; CDR3aa: CSALQGHNEQFF
d_gene: -; j_gene: TRBJ2-6; v_gene: TRBV6-6; abundance: many; CDR3nt: TGTGCCATCCTAAGCTCTGGGGCCAACGTCCTGACTTTC; CDR3aa: CAILSSGANVLTF
d_gene: -; j_gene: TRBJ1-1; v_gene: TRBV30; abundance: -; CDR3nt: TGTGCCTGGAGTGGGGGTATTGAAGCTTTCTTT; CDR3aa: CAWSGGIEAFF
d_gene: TRBD1; j_gene: TRBJ1-1; v_gene: TRBV29-1; abundance: many; CDR3nt: TGCAGCGTTGAAGGGGACAGGGATGAAGCTTTCTTT; CDR3aa: CSVEGDRDEAFF
d_gene: -; j_gene: TRBJ2-6; v_gene: TRBV20-1; abundance: many; CDR3nt: TGCAGTGCTAGAGAAGGAGCTGGGGCCAACGTCCTGACTTTC; CDR3aa: CSAREGAGANVLTF
d_gene: -; j_gene: TRBJ1-2; v_gene: TRBV2; abundance: many; CDR3nt: TGTGCCAGCAGTAACAGCTATGGCTACACCTTC; CDR3aa: CASSNSYGYTF
d_gene: -; j_gene: TRBJ1-1; v_gene: TRBV29-1; abundance: few; CDR3nt: TGCAGCGTTGTAAGGAGGGGGAACACTGAAGCTTTCTTT; CDR3aa: CSVVRRGNTEAFF
d_gene: -; j_gene: TRBJ1-2; v_gene: TRBV28; abundance: many; CDR3nt: TGTGCCAGCCGAGGGGGGGGGCAGGTCTATGGCTACACCTTC; CDR3aa: CASRGGGQVYGYTF
d_gene: TRBD1; j_gene: TRBJ2-2; v_gene: TRBV30; abundance: -; CDR3nt: TGTGCCTGGAGTCCGTCCCCAGGGGGCGGGGAGCTGTTTTTT; CDR3aa: CAWSPSPGGGELFF
d_gene: TRBD2; j_gene: TRBJ2-7; v_gene: TRBV7-9; abundance: many; CDR3nt: TGTGCCAGCAGCTTAGCCTACCCCCGGACTAGTGACGAGCAGTACTTC; CDR3aa: CASSLAYPRTSDEQYF
d_gene: TRBD2; j_gene: TRBJ2-7; v_gene: TRBV6-5; abundance: few; CDR3nt: TGTGCCAGCAGGGCGGGGGAGGCCGGCGGGGTCGAGCAGTACTTC; CDR3aa: CASRAGEAGGVEQYF
d_gene: -; j_gene: TRBJ1-1; v_gene: TRBV6-5; abundance: many; CDR3nt: TGTGCCAGCAGTTACTCGAGGGGCAGGGTGGTCGGCACTGAAGCTTTCTTT; CDR3aa: CASSYSRGRVVGTEAFF
d_gene: -; j_gene: TRBJ1-1; v_gene: TRBV27; abundance: many; CDR3nt: TGTGCCAGCAGTACCCTTATGAACACTGAAGCTTTCTTT; CDR3aa: CASSTLMNTEAFF